This entry lists 26 T cell receptor beta chains sequenced from one sample in a study of Graves' ophthalmopathy and Graves' hyperthyroidism. The authors amplified TCR beta CDR3 regions, and they did so from RNA transcripts for repertoire sequencing. The workflow started with a first-round RT-PCR run with HTBI primers and then moved on to a second-round multiplex PCR. TCRdb reanalysed the multiplex PCR reads using MiXCR and keeps one entry per CDR3 protein. The table has over a million distinct CDR3 sequences, approximately 35% seen once. Sequencing used peripheral blood or thyroid tissue (not recorded which). Every receptor here comes from an adult man with Graves' hyperthyroidism.

The chain links TRBV7-9 to TRBJ2-5; D possibly corresponds to TRBD1 (6 bases). Looked up from germline, CDR1 is SEHNR and CDR2 is FQNEAQ (reference sequence). The CDR3 totals 13 residues. Trimming stripped 5 bases from V and 3 bases from J, with 10 bases between. The chain's CDR3 is CASSGTHKETQYF. The CDR3 DNA reads as TGTGCCAGCAGCGGGACACACAAAGAGACCCAGTACTTC.

To note about this clonotype: This could be a read error, since a much larger clone is one nucleotide away. The V and J genes are TRBV9 and TRBJ2-7; perhaps D is TRBD1 or TRBD2 (5 bases each). The CDR3 sequence is 16 residues long. Looked up from germline, CDR1 is SGDLS and CDR2 is YYNGEE. V gave up 4 bases and J gave up 1 base, with 18 bases separating them. The chain's CDR3 is CASSPRESESSYEQYF. CDR3 nucleotide sequence: TGTGCCAGCAGCCCCAGGGAGTCCGAATCGTCCTACGAGCAGTACTTC.

The V and J genes are TRBV20-1 and TRBJ1-1, with D tentatively TRBD1 (6 bases). Germline CDR1 DFQATT, CDR2 SNEGSKA (reference sequence). This CDR3 comprises 13 residues. V dropped 5 bases and J dropped 4 bases, with 14 bases sitting between them. The CDR3 sequence: CSAPGGGSTEAFF. CDR3 DNA sequence: TGCAGTGCTCCTGGAGGGGGGAGCACTGAAGCTTTCTTT.

V usage is TRBV5-1 and J usage is TRBJ1-5; TRBD1 aligns across 10 bases. The CDR3 covers 15 residues. J lost 14 bases, V lost 0 bases, and 11 bases had no gene match. Per the germline V gene, CDR1 is SGHRS and CDR2 is YFSETQ. CDR3 loop: CASSLVVTGGFNEHF. The CDR3 nucleotides are TGCGCCAGCAGCTTGGTTGTGACAGGGGGCTTCAATGAGCATTTT.

J is TRBJ2-5 and V is TRBV20-1, with 14 bases identical to TRBD2. J gave up 5 bases and V 3 bases, and 5 bases lay outside the gene matches. Looked up from germline, CDR1 is DFQATT and CDR2 is SNEGSKA (reference sequence). This CDR3 is built from 15 residues. CDR3 amino acids: CSARGLAGDMETQYF. CDR3 sequence (DNA): TGCAGTGCTAGGGGACTAGCGGGAGACATGGAGACCCAGTACTTC.

This clonotype appeared many times. The rearrangement uses TRBV10-3 and TRBJ2-7; 11 positions agree with TRBD2. In germline, CDR1 is ENHRY, CDR2 SYGVKD. After removal of 2 bases from V and 0 bases from J, the junction contained 3 bases not matched to a gene. The CDR3 length is 16 residues. The DNA of the CDR3 is TGTGCCATCAGTGAGGGACTAGCGGGTGCCTCCTACGAGCAGTACTTC. Translated: CAISEGLAGASYEQYF.

This clonotype was detected ten times or more. V is TRBV9 and J is TRBJ1-6; 7 nucleotides agree with TRBD1. Germline CDR1 is SGDLS and CDR2 is YYNGEE. V shed 3 bases and J 5 bases; nucleotides not matched to a gene: 2. The CDR3 spans 14 residues. Written as DNA, the CDR3 is TGTGCCAGCAGCGAGACAGGGAATAATTCACCCCTCCACTTT. This codes for CASSETGNNSPLHF.

This rearrangement joins TRBV29-1 to TRBJ2-5, with TRBD2 identical over 12 bases. Trimming removed 7 bases from V and 6 bases from J; junction bases left unmatched: 12. The germline V gene encodes CDR1 SQVTM and CDR2 ANQGSEA. The CDR3 is made up of 15 amino acids. DNA of the CDR3: TGCAGCGCAACCCTAGCGGGAGGGGGCGCGAAGACCCAGTACTTC. The encoded protein is CSATLAGGGAKTQYF.

This clonotype was counted many times. The chain recombines TRBV7-2 with TRBJ2-5, with 8 bases matching TRBD2. There are 15 residues in the CDR3. The germline CDR1 and CDR2 sequences are SGHTA and FQGNSA. V lost 8 bases and J lost 4; bases outside the gene matches: 12. CDR3 residues: CASHDGGAWGETQYF. The CDR3 DNA sequence: TGTGCCAGCCATGACGGGGGGGCTTGGGGAGAGACCCAGTACTTC.

The sample holds many counts of this clonotype. Relative to the germline gene, one junction end is altered; a read error may explain this. This chain uses TRBV12-3 or TRBV12-4 with TRBJ2-2, with TRBD2 identical over 7 bases. The CDR3 runs 15 residues. The CDR3 region has the DNA TGTGCCAGCAGTGTAGCGGGCCGGAACACCGGGGAGCTGTTTTTT. Translation: CASSVAGRNTGELFF.

At least ten counts were recorded for this clonotype. The rearrangement uses TRBV29-1 and TRBJ1-2; D may be TRBD1 (6 bases). Germline V gene sequence: CDR1 SQVTM, CDR2 ANQGSEA. The length of the CDR3 is 13 residues. V dropped 4 bases and J dropped 2 bases, with 11 bases sitting between them. CDR3 loop: CSVVDRRNYGYTF. The CDR3 region has the DNA TGCAGCGTTGTAGACAGGAGGAACTATGGCTACACCTTC. The whole variable domain, filled in from reference TRBV29-1 and TRBJ1-2, reads SAVISQKPSRDICQRGTSLTIQCQVDSQVTMMFWYRQQPGQSLTLIATANQGSEATYESGFVIDKFPISRPNLTFSTLTVSNMSPEDSSIYLCSVVDRRNYGYTFGSGTRLTVV.

This clonotype showed up just a few times. The chain combines TRBV20-1 with TRBJ2-7; the D gene is possibly TRBD2 (6 bases). This CDR3 contains 13 residues. The V and J ends lost 5 bases and 3 bases respectively, with 14 bases between them. The V gene's germline CDR1 is DFQATT and CDR2 SNEGSKA (reference sequence). This CDR3 reads CSADRDFHYEQYF. DNA of the CDR3: TGCAGTGCTGACCGGGACTTCCACTACGAGCAGTACTTC.

The chain combines TRBV15 with TRBJ2-5, with D tentatively TRBD1 (5 bases). V lost 2 bases, J lost 3 bases, and 10 bases lay in between. Germline-derived CDR1 and CDR2 are LNHNV and YYDKDF (reference sequence). This CDR3 has 14 residues. The CDR3 here is CATSRRLREETQYF. CDR3 coding DNA: TGTGCCACCAGCAGAAGACTCAGGGAAGAGACCCAGTACTTC.

This clonotype was seen ten or more times. The chain employs TRBV6-4 and TRBJ1-1; perhaps TRBD1 as D (5 bases). From germline, CDR1 is MRHNA and CDR2 SNTAGT. The CDR3 runs 15 residues. Trimming shortened V by 2 bases and J by 2 bases, and 12 bases separated the two germline ends. CDR3 sequence (DNA): TGTGCCAGCAGTGACAAGGTCGGGGGTAACACTGAAGCTTTCTTT. Translated: CASSDKVGGNTEAFF.

The chain uses TRBV3-1 and TRBJ1-1; D possibly corresponds to TRBD1 (5 bases). The V and J ends lost 6 bases and 1 base respectively, with 18 bases between them. Germline V lookup: CDR1 LGHDT, CDR2 YNNKEL (reference sequence). The CDR3 loop spans 16 amino acids. DNA of the CDR3: TGTGCCAGCAGTTTATTGGGGGAATCGAGGAACACTGAAGCTTTCTTT. This translates into CASSLLGESRNTEAFF.

This clonotype was recorded many times. This chain uses TRBV7-9 with TRBJ1-6; 7 nucleotides align to TRBD1. V shed 8 bases and J 5 bases; nucleotides not matched to a gene: 9. Germline CDR1 SEHNR, CDR2 FQNEAQ (reference sequence). This CDR3 is built from 15 residues. CDR3 sequence (DNA): TGTGCCAGCGATCCGGGACAGTCAAATAATTCACCCCTCCACTTT. Its translation: CASDPGQSNNSPLHF. The variable domain in full, with the rest retrieved from reference TRBV7-9 and TRBJ1-6, is DTGVSQNPRHKITKRGQNVTFRCDPISEHNRLYWYRQTLGQGPEFLTYFQNEAQLEKSRLLSDRFSAERPKGSFSTLEIQRTEQGDSAMYLCASDPGQSNNSPLHFGNGTRLTVT.

This clonotype appeared many times. CDR3 nucleotides: TGTGCCAGCGTCCCGGACGCCGGGGAGCTGTTTTTT. Translating gives CASVPDAGELFF. The chain is built from TRBV12-3 or TRBV12-4 and TRBJ2-2; D gene uncertain. The CDR3 extends over 12 amino acids. V was shortened by 8 bases and J by 6 bases, with 10 bases between the two germline ends.

This clonotype is a singleton in its sample. This chain connects TRBV29-1 to TRBJ2-5; a possible D gene is TRBD2 (6 bases). The CDR3 spans 11 residues. The germline gives CDR1 SQVTM, CDR2 ANQGSEA. CDR3 DNA sequence: TGCCGGTTAGCGGAGCAAGAGACCCAGTACTTC. The encoded protein is CRLAEQETQYF. Drawing the rest from reference TRBV29-1 and TRBJ2-5, the complete variable domain is SAVISQKPSRDICQRGTSLTIQCQVDSQVTMMFWYRQQPGQSLTLIATANQGSEATYESGFVIDKFPISRPNLTFSTLTVSNMSPEDSSIYLCRLAEQETQYFGPGTRLLVL.

Ten or more counts support this clonotype. The rearrangement links TRBV20-1 to TRBJ2-7, with no clear D. With 1 base removed from V and 7 bases from J, the gap between germline ends came to 17 bases. The CDR3 totals 14 residues. Per the germline V gene, CDR1 is DFQATT and CDR2 is SNEGSKA (reference sequence). The CDR3 nucleotides are TGCAGTGCTAGAGGGAGATGGGCCACTTTTGAGCAGTACTTC. Its protein product is CSARGRWATFEQYF.

This clonotype has more than one count but fewer than ten. The chain links TRBV5-4 to TRBJ2-2; the match to TRBD2 covers 12 bases. CDR1 and CDR2 (germline): SGHNT, YYREEE (reference sequence). Trimming cost V 0 bases and J 6 bases; bases outside gene matches: 3. This CDR3 is built from 16 residues. CDR3 residues: CASSLGPSGGAGELFF. The CDR3 DNA is TGTGCCAGCAGCTTGGGTCCTAGCGGGGGGGCCGGGGAGCTGTTTTTT.

This clonotype was counted at least ten times. The chain combines TRBV13 with TRBJ2-7; D not resolved. The ends were cut back, 1 base at V and 4 bases at J, with 5 bases in the middle. The CDR3 spans 12 residues. Germline V gives CDR1 PRHDT, CDR2 FYEKMQ (reference sequence). CDR3 bases: TGTGCCAGCAGCTTAGTGGAGTACGAGCAGTACTTC. Translating it yields CASSLVEYEQYF.

This clonotype was counted at least ten times. The chain is built from TRBV4-3 and TRBJ2-7; D is tentatively TRBD1 or TRBD2 (5 bases each). Germline CDR1 LGHNA, CDR2 YSLEER. This CDR3 has 13 amino acids. V was cut by 1 base and J by 6 bases, with 10 bases left in between. The CDR3 reads CASSQAWGSEQYF. CDR3 DNA: TGCGCCAGCAGCCAAGCTTGGGGGTCCGAGCAGTACTTC.

Notes on this clonotype: The junction shows a germline mismatch at one end, possibly a read error. V is TRBV7-9 and J is TRBJ2-7; 7 bases match TRBD1. CDR1 and CDR2 (germline): SEHNR, FQNEAQ (reference sequence). The CDR3 runs 14 residues. Here the CDR3 DNA reads TGCGCCAGCAGCCTGCAAACAGGGGAGTACGAGCAGTACTTC. Residues: CASSLQTGEYEQYF.

This clonotype was recorded a few times. V gene TRBV10-3 combines with J gene TRBJ2-1, with D hard to call. V gave up 11 bases and J gave up 3 bases, with 8 bases separating them. The CDR3 has 11 residues. Looked up from germline, CDR1 is ENHRY and CDR2 is SYGVKD. The CDR3 sequence is CAGRSYNEQFF. The CDR3 nucleotides read TGTGCCGGGCGCAGCTACAATGAGCAGTTCTTC.

This clonotype was seen many times. The chain employs TRBV5-1 and TRBJ1-1, with 10 bases fitting TRBD1. The CDR3 is made up of 15 amino acids. Trimming took 4 bases from V and 5 from J; bases not matched to a gene: 8. Germline V gene sequence: CDR1 SGHRS, CDR2 YFSETQ. The CDR3 loop reads CASSPPRDRGTEAFF. As DNA, the CDR3 is TGCGCCAGCAGCCCACCCCGGGACAGGGGAACTGAAGCTTTCTTT. Based on the CDR3 plus reference TRBV5-1 and TRBJ1-1, the full variable domain is KAGVTQTPRYLIKTRGQQVTLSCSPISGHRSVSWYQQTPGQGLQFLFEYFSETQRNKGNFPGRFSGRQFSNSRSEMNVSTLELGDSALYLCASSPPRDRGTEAFFGQGTRLTVV.

This clonotype was detected many times. The V and J genes are TRBV4-1 and TRBJ1-1; D uncertain. This CDR3 has 14 residues. The V gene's germline CDR1 is MGHRA and CDR2 YSYEKL. V gave up 1 base and J gave up 1 base, with 7 bases separating them. The CDR3 protein is CASSQVAWNTEAFF. For the CDR3, the DNA is TGCGCCAGCAGCCAAGTGGCATGGAACACTGAAGCTTTCTTT.